This T cell receptor (beta chain) was captured in a study of CD8 T cells in Susac syndrome. Blood CD8+ and CD4+ T cells underwent high-throughput TCR beta sequencing. While serving as controls, healthy donors were matched for age and sex. Both CD4+ and CD8+ T cells were negatively isolated, and TEMRA cells underwent FACS enrichment. Trimming took 5 bases from V and 5 from J; bases not matched to a gene: 9. CDR3 length equals 15 residues. Germline V gives CDR1 SGHRS, CDR2 YFSETQ. Reverse transcription of roughly 0.5 to 1 ug RNA was carried out with random hexamers. The method of amplification for TCR beta CDR3 was immunoSEQ multiplex PCR, covering 54 Vbeta and 13 Jbeta. TCRdb processed the immunoSEQ multiplex PCR reads anew with MiXCR; each CDR3 protein has one entry. The profile shows around 190,000 distinct CDR3 sequences, 90% to 95% of them singletons.

Material: CD4+ T cells from PBMCs. J is TRBJ2-5 and V is TRBV5-1; 10 nucleotides match TRBD1. This clonotype was obtained from a human donor in good health. The CDR3 protein is CASSREGQGWETQYF. Written as DNA, the CDR3 is TGCGCCAGCAGTCGCGAGGGACAGGGGTGGGAGACCCAGTACTTC.